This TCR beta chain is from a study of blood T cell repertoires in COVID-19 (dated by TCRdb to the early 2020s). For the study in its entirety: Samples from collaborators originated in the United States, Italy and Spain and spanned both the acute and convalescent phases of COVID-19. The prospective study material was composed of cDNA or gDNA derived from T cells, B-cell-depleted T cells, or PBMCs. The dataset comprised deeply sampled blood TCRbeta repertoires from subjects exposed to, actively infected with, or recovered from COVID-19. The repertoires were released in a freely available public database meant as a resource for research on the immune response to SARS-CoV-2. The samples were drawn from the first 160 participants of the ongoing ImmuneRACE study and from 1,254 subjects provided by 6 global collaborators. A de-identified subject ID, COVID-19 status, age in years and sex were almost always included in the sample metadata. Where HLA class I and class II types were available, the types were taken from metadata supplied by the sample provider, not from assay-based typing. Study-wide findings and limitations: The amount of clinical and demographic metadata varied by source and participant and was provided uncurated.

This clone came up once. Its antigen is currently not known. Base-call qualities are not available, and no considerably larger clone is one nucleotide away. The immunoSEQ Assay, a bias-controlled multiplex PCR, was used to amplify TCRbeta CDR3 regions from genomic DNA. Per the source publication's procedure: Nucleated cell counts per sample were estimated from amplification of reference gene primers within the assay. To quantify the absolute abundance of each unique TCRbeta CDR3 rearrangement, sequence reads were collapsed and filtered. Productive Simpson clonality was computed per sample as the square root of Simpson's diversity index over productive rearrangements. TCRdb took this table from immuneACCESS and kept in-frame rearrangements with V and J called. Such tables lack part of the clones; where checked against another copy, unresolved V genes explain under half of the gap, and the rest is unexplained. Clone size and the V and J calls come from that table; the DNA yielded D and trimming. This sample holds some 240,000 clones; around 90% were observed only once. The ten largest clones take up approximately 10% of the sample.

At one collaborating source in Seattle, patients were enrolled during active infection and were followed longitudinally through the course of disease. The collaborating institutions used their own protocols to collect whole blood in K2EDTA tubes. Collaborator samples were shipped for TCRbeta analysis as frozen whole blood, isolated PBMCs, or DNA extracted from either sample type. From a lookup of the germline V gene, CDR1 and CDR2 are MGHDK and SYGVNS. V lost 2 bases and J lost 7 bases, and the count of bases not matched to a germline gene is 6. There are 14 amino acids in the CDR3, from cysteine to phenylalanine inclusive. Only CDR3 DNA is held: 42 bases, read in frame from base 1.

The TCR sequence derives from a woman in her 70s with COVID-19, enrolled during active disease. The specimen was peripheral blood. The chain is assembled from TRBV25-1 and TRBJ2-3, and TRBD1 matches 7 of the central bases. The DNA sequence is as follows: TGTGCCAGCAGTGAAGGGGGACAGACCTATACGCAGTATTTT. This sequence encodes CASSEGGQTYTQYF.